This T cell receptor beta chain was profiled in a study of early T cells in non-severe SARS-CoV-2 infection. Looking at the study overall: Investigators sequenced bulk RNA drawn from unsorted whole blood, and chains remained unpaired. Study observations and caveats: Missing private and CD4 specificities, VDJdb matching favored anti-spike CD8 responses.

CDR1 is SEHNR, CDR2 FQNEAQ, per germline (reference sequence). With 5 bases clipped from V and 4 bases from J, the junction kept 7 bases outside the gene matches. The CDR3 has 15 amino acids. Unique molecular identifiers were attached to individual cDNA molecules. TCRdb fed the 5' RACE reads into MiXCR, producing one record per CDR3 protein. The data hold more than 50,000 distinct CDR3 sequences, with under 15% observed a single time. With regard to this clonotype: Its antigen is not known.

The TCR sequence derives from an adult who was a healthcare worker with PCR-confirmed SARS-CoV-2 infection or an uninfected control (not recorded which). V and J are TRBV7-9 and TRBJ2-3; 9 bases fit TRBD1. The starting material was whole blood, obtained at baseline. DNA of the CDR3: TGTGCCAGCAGCCTCCGGGACAGGGAGCCAGATACGCAGTATTTT. Translating it yields CASSLRDREPDTQYF.